Listed below are T cell receptor beta chains from one sample, sequenced in a study of vaccination effects on CD4 cells after COVID-19. Clones were sequenced by immunoSEQ multiplex PCR, and TCRdb holds only the in-frame ones, with some missing. The repertoire has under 70,000 clones, 75% to 85% of them found once; the top ten carry approximately 5.8%. No antigen has been identified for these receptors. This sample comprised CD4+ T cells from PBMCs cultured with HIV peptides, obtained before COVID-19 vaccination. The receptors come from a human donor who had a prior SARS-CoV-2 infection. The CDR3 runs from the conserved cysteine through the conserved F or W. The size of a clone is reported for some rows only, either as once, few or many, or as a class for expanded clones.

CASSPRGAGDTDTQYF | TRBV18 | 16 | once | TRBJ2-3
CASRAETGTNTEAFF | TRBV6-5 | 15 | . | TRBJ1-1
CASSISAVSYEQYF | TRBV19 | 14 | . | TRBJ2-7
CASSGTGGLGNTIYF | TRBV9 | 15 | . | TRBJ1-3
CASSHGAPETQYF | TRBV3-1/TRBV3-2 | 13 | . | TRBJ2-5
CSVGLAGGTDTQYF | TRBV29-1 | 14 | . | TRBJ2-3
CASSFWTGMNTEAFF | TRBV5-5 | 15 | . | TRBJ1-1
CASSPPGHLPVNTEAFF | TRBV19 | 17 | . | TRBJ1-1
CASSPGGSGSYEQYF | TRBV5-1 | 15 | once | TRBJ2-7
CASSHTYEQYF | TRBV6-2/TRBV6-3 | 11 | few | TRBJ2-7
CASTLTSDRGPPNYGYTF | TRBV27 | 18 | . | TRBJ1-2
CASSPQGRATDTQYF | TRBV6-5 | 15 | . | TRBJ2-3
CASTTATGTYNSPLHF | TRBV30 | 16 | . | TRBJ1-6
CASSYGSQETQYF | TRBV7-3 | 13 | . | TRBJ2-5
CASSQGGNRNNEQFF | TRBV4-2 | 15 | few | TRBJ2-1
CASSQQAGGSDEQYF | TRBV4-3 | 15 | . | TRBJ2-7
CASSQSRVRGYTF | TRBV6-5 | 13 | . | TRBJ1-2
CASSHRGTSSGNTIYF | TRBV4-1 | 16 | . | TRBJ1-3
CASSQSWDSYGYTF | TRBV16 | 14 | . | TRBJ1-2
CAILRTSYEQYF | TRBV23-1 | 12 | . | TRBJ2-7
CSASRALNEQFF | TRBV20-1 | 12 | . | TRBJ2-1
CASSLVGKGLTEAFF | TRBV7-2 | 15 | . | TRBJ1-1